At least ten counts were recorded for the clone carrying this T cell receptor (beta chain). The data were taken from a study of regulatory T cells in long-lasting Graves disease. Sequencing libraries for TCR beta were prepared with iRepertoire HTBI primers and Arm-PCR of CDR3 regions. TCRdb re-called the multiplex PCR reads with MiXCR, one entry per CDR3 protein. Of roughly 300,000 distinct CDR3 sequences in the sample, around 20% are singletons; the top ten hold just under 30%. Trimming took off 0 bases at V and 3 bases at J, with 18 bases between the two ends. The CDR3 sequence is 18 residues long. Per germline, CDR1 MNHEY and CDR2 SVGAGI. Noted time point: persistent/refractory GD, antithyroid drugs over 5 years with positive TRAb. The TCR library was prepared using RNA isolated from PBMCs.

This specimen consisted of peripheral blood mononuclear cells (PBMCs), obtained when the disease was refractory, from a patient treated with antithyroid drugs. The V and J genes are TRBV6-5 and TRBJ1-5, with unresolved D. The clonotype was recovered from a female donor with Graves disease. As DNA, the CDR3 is TGTGCCAGCAGTTACTCTTTGTCGGACCCCGATCTCAATCAGCCCCAGCATTTT. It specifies CASSYSLSDPDLNQPQHF.